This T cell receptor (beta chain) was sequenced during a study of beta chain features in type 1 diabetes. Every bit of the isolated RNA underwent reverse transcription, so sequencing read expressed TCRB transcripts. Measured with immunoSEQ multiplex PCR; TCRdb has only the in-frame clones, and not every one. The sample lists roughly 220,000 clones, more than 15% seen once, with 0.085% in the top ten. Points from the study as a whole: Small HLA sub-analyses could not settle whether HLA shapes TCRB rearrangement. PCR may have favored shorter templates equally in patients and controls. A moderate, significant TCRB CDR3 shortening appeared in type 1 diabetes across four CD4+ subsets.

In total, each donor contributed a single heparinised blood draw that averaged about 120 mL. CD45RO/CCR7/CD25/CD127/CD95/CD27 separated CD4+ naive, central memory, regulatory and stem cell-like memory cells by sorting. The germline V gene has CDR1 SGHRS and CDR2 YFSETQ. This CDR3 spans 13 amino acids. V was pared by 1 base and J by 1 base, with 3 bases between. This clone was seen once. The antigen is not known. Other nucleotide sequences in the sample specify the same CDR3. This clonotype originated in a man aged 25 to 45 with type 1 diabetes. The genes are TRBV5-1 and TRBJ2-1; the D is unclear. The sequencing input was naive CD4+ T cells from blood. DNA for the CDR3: TGCGCCAGCAGCTTGAGTTCCTACAATGAGCAGTTCTTC. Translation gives CASSLSSYNEQFF.